This T cell receptor beta chain was observed in a study of vaccination effects on CD4 cells after COVID-19 (dated by TCRdb to the early 2020s). For context, the study as a whole: Participants received two doses of either the BNT162b2 or the mRNA-1273 mRNA SARS-CoV-2 vaccine. The study compared SARS-CoV-2 spike-specific CD4+ TCR repertoires before and after mRNA vaccination in COVID-19 convalescent patients and infection-naive vaccine recipients. A total of 9 to 11 COVID-19 convalescent patients and several SARS-CoV-2-naive healthy vaccine recipients were included in the full study. Cultures from other donors in the study were sequenced using the Oncomine TCR Beta short-read assay on an Illumina iSeq 100. The study at large found these results: Clones induced by infection and clones induced by vaccination both contracted markedly at late timepoints after vaccination, which fits with T cell responses waning over time. Limitations of the study were the small number of convalescent patients and the absence of early post-infection timepoints. In healthy vaccine recipients, vaccine-induced clones were almost all SARS-CoV-2 mono-reactive, with only 1 of 255 being cross-reactive with common cold coronaviruses.

This clone was observed a few times. This receptor's antigen is unknown. One base away there is no much larger clone; base qualities are not given. The ViraFEST assay stimulated PBMC with viral peptide pools and then used TCR sequencing to identify antigen-specific CD4+ T cell clonotypes by expansion. After less than 13 days of culture, CD4+ T cells were isolated with the EasySep CD4+ T cell isolation kit. Negative nucleocapsid antibody results before and after vaccination confirmed that the healthy vaccine recipients had no prior SARS-CoV-2 infection. Some 2 million PBMC per well were cultured with around 10 ug/ml peptides in IMDM containing roughly 5% human AB serum, around 9.7 IU/ml IL-2 and gentamicin. Half of the culture medium was replaced with fresh IL-2-containing medium on days 3 and 7. Unless noted otherwise, every peptide stimulation condition was grown in triplicate wells. PBMC were separated from whole blood using Ficoll-Paque Plus gradient centrifugation and were then either cryopreserved at -140C or used fresh. The spike proteins of SARS-CoV-2 and of the common cold coronaviruses HCoV-NL63, HCoV-OC43 and HCoV-229E were spanned by overlapping peptide pools. The QIAamp micro DNA kit was used to extract genomic DNA from the cultured CD4+ T cells.

The library was made by the immunoSEQ multiplex PCR assay. DNA from the cultured, isolated CD4+ T cells was subjected to TCR beta CDR3 sequencing. In the source study's methods: Non-productive TCR sequences were removed, reads were trimmed to the CDR3 region, and CDR3s of at least 7 amino acids were retained. Antigen-specific clonotypes were identified with the MANAFEST web app by comparing expansion in peptide wells against reference cultures. To be called positive, a clone needed expansion at FDR<0.05 compared with the reference and with all other wells, an odds ratio greater than 5, and a frequency greater than 0.1% in two replicate wells. A clonotype was called cross-reactive if it was significantly expanded both in SARS-CoV-2 spike wells and in at least one common cold coronavirus spike condition. CDR3 similarity was assessed by Levenshtein distance using the stringdist R package, and unrooted trees were constructed with ape in R 3.6.1. Sourced from immuneACCESS, this table was stored by TCRdb with only in-frame sequences that have V and J called. A share of the clones is absent; for the studies checked, an unresolved V gene accounts for under half, and the remainder has no known explanation. V and J calls and clone size come straight from that table; D and trimming were deduced from the DNA. The table for this sample lists around 71,000 clones; about 65% of them were counted only once. Jointly, the top ten make up 4% of the sample.

The specimen comprised CD4+ T cells from PBMCs cultured with HCoV-OC43 spike peptides, sampled before COVID-19 vaccination. The cell subset or site label corresponds to: HCoV-OC43 spike overlapping peptide pool stimulation. The receptor comes from a human donor who received a COVID-19 vaccine.

This receptor carries the CDR3 CATSDLRGCEQYV. At the DNA level, the sequence is TGTGCCACCAGTGATTTAAGAGGATGCGAGCAGTACGTC. This sequence uses TRBV24-1 and TRBJ2-7; the D gene is unclear. The germline V gene yields KGHDR for CDR1 and SFDVKD for CDR2. Trimming removed 1 base from V and 6 bases from J, leaving 9 bases between the germline ends. The CDR3 contains 13 residues, cysteine and valine counted. Just CDR3 DNA is preserved here, 39 bases in frame from base 1.